A single sample is the source of the 15 T cell receptor beta chains below, sequenced in a study of cytomegalovirus exposure and HLA in healthy donors. Researchers ran the PCR with 60 Vbeta and 13 Jbeta primers. Here immunoSEQ multiplex PCR was the method, and the copy in TCRdb shows in-frame clones only, minus some. This table has about 140,000 clones, over 75% appearing once. The sequenced material came from PBMCs. The receptor source for this set is a woman in her 30s in good health and CMV-seronegative.

The rearrangement joins TRBV4-1 to TRBJ2-1; D might be TRBD2 (7 bases). CDR1 MGHRA and CDR2 YSYEKL come from the germline V gene. The CDR3 runs 17 residues. V was pared by 1 base and J by 5 bases, with 18 bases between. In DNA, the CDR3 is TGCGCCAGCAGCCAAGGGCCCGCGGGGGCAGGCAACAATGAGCAGTTCTTC. Residues: CASSQGPAGAGNNEQFF.

The rearrangement links TRBV25-1 to TRBJ1-2; D is undetermined. This CDR3 has 13 amino acids. Trimming shortened V by 4 bases and J by 4 bases, and 10 bases separated the two germline ends. CDR1 and CDR2 from the germline V gene are MGHDK and SYGVNS. For the CDR3, the DNA is TGTGCCAGCAGTGCACCGGGATCCTATGGCTACACCTTC. Translation gives CASSAPGSYGYTF.

The rearrangement uses TRBV19 and TRBJ1-1, with D perhaps matching TRBD1 (5 bases). The CDR3 extends over 14 amino acids. Per the germline V gene, CDR1 is LNHDA and CDR2 is SQIVND (reference sequence). V was pared by 7 bases and J by 1 base, with 13 bases between. CDR3 protein: CASKAGPQNTEAFF. The CDR3 DNA follows: TGTGCCAGTAAGGCAGGGCCTCAGAACACTGAAGCTTTCTTT.

The gene calls are TRBV19 and TRBJ1-1; 7 bases are shared with TRBD1. V trimming: 7 bases; J trimming: 1 base; junction bases outside the gene matches: 6. CDR1 is LNHDA and CDR2 is SQIVND in the germline V gene (reference sequence). This CDR3 is 14 amino acids long. The CDR3 region has the DNA TGTGCCAGTATCGGAAGACAGGGGAACACTGAAGCTTTCTTT. It codes for CASIGRQGNTEAFF.

The V gene is TRBV5-4, the J gene TRBJ1-3; D may be TRBD1 (6 bases). Germline lookup yields CDR1 SGHNT and CDR2 YYREEE (reference sequence). This CDR3 is built from 16 residues. The V and J ends lost 4 bases and 0 bases respectively, with 14 bases between them. This chain's CDR3 is CASSLQGPLSGNTIYF. The CDR3 region has the DNA TGTGCCAGCAGCCTACAGGGTCCCCTCTCTGGAAACACCATATATTTT.

The sample holds a few counts of this clone. The chain carries TRBV7-3 and TRBJ1-1; TRBD1 matches at 9 bases. CDR1 is SGHTA, CDR2 FQGTGA, per germline. The CDR3 spans 16 residues. The trim removed 5 bases at V and 1 base at J, leaving 8 bases unmatched. CDR3 DNA: TGTGCCAGCAGCGAAGGGACAGGGTCGTGGAACACTGAAGCTTTCTTT. It encodes CASSEGTGSWNTEAFF.

In this sample, this clone turned up a few times. The chain combines TRBV19 with TRBJ1-4, with D perhaps TRBD1 (5 bases). CDR1 is LNHDA and CDR2 is SQIVND in the germline V gene (reference sequence). The CDR3 consists of 16 residues. V gave up 4 bases and J gave up 8 bases, with 20 bases separating them. The CDR3 protein is CASSTPHGAFGEKLFF. CDR3 coding DNA: TGTGCCAGTAGTACCCCCCATGGGGCGTTCGGCGAAAAACTGTTTTTT.

The DNA of the CDR3 is TGTGCCAGCAGCCGCGCCGATTTTAGCAATCAGCCCCAGCATTTT. Protein: CASSRADFSNQPQHF. The chain employs TRBV6-5 and TRBJ1-5, with no clear D. V was pared by 6 bases and J by 0 bases, with 12 bases between. CDR1 is MNHEY and CDR2 is SVGAGI in the germline V gene. The CDR3 totals 15 residues.

This chain connects TRBV5-1 to TRBJ1-5; 7 nucleotides match TRBD1. Germline CDR1 SGHRS, CDR2 YFSETQ. The CDR3 has 15 amino acids. Losses at the gene ends were 0 bases for V and 4 bases for J; bases not matched to a gene: 4. CDR3 amino acids: CASSLVPGGNQPQHF. CDR3 sequence (DNA): TGCGCCAGCAGCTTGGTACCAGGGGGGAATCAGCCCCAGCATTTT. Full variable domain (remainder filled in from reference TRBV5-1 and TRBJ1-5): KAGVTQTPRYLIKTRGQQVTLSCSPISGHRSVSWYQQTPGQGLQFLFEYFSETQRNKGNFPGRFSGRQFSNSRSEMNVSTLELGDSALYLCASSLVPGGNQPQHFGDGTRLSIL.

To note about this clone: The sample has other DNA sequences that encode this CDR3 too. V and J are TRBV7-8 and TRBJ1-6; TRBD1 might be the D (6 bases). This CDR3 is built from 15 residues. Deletions cut 1 base from V and 11 bases from J, with 15 bases between. Germline loops: CDR1 SGHVS, CDR2 FQNEAQ. The CDR3 sequence is CASSLEGQGRAPLHF. CDR3 DNA: TGTGCCAGCAGCTTAGAGGGACAAGGAAGGGCACCCCTCCACTTT.

The chain links TRBV7-8 to TRBJ1-2; TRBD1 agrees at 12 bases. This CDR3 contains 14 residues. V shed 2 bases, J shed 8 bases, and the junction held 3 bases outside the gene matches. Germline CDR1 reads SGHVS; CDR2 reads FQNEAQ. This CDR3 is CASSLIGTGGGYTF. CDR3 sequence (DNA): TGTGCCAGCAGCTTAATAGGGACAGGGGGCGGCTACACCTTC.

The chain has TRBV15 and TRBJ2-7, with TRBD2 matching 8 bases. Germline assignment: CDR1 LNHNV and CDR2 YYDKDF (reference sequence). V was clipped by 3 bases and J by 0 bases; unmatched bases: 10. The CDR3 spans 17 residues. In nucleotides, the CDR3 is TGTGCCACCAGCAGCTTTCTCGTAGCGGGGATCTCCTACGAGCAGTACTTC. Translated, it gives CATSSFLVAGISYEQYF.

This clone has just one count. V and J are TRBV4-3 and TRBJ2-2; D uncertain. Germline V lookup: CDR1 LGHNA, CDR2 YSLEER. This CDR3 contains 14 residues. Between the trimmed V and J ends, which lost 0 bases and 5 bases, there was a span of 7 bases. The CDR3 nucleotides are TGCGCCAGCAGCCAAGATCCTGTGACCGGGGAGCTGTTTTTT. Translation gives CASSQDPVTGELFF.

This chain uses TRBV5-1 with TRBJ2-7; possibly TRBD1 for D (6 bases). The CDR3 contains 14 residues. The germline V gene encodes CDR1 SGHRS and CDR2 YFSETQ. Trimming took 0 bases from V and 2 from J, leaving 9 bases between them. CDR3 nucleotide sequence: TGCGCCAGCAGCTTGGGGGCAGGGGCCTACGAGCAGTACTTC. It specifies CASSLGAGAYEQYF.

The chain couples TRBV12-5 to TRBJ2-3; perhaps TRBD1 as D (6 bases). Germline CDR1 reads LGHNT; CDR2 reads FRNRAP. CDR3 length: 14 amino acids. V lost 7 bases and J lost 2, with 13 bases in between. The CDR3 sequence is CASEQRDITDTQYF. The CDR3 DNA reads TGTGCTAGTGAACAACGGGACATCACAGATACGCAGTATTTT.